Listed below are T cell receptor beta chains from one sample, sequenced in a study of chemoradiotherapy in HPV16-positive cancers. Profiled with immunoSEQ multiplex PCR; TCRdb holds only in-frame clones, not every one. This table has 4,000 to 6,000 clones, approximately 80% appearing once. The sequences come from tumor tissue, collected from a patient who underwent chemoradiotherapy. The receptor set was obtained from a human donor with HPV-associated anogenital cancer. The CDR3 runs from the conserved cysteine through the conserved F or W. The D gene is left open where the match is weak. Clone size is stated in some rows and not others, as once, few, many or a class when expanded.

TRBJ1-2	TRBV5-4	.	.	CASSLPWSGHYGYTF	TGTGCCAGCAGCCTCCCATGGAGTGGCCACTATGGCTACACCTTC
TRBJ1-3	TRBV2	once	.	CASGGGSSGNTIYF	TGTGCCAGCGGGGGAGGGTCCTCTGGAAACACCATATATTTT
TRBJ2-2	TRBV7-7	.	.	CASSSITVGELFF	TGTGCCAGCAGCTCCATTACGGTTGGGGAGCTGTTTTTT
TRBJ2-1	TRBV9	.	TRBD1	CASSSRTGADEQFF	TGTGCCAGCAGCTCAAGGACAGGGGCGGATGAGCAGTTCTTC
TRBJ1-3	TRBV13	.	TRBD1	CASSRRQGGNTIYF	TGTGCCAGCAGCCGGAGACAGGGAGGGAACACCATATATTTT
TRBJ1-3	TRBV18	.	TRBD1	CASSFGTGTSGNTIYF	TGTGCCAGCTCCTTCGGGACAGGTACCTCTGGAAACACCATATATTTT
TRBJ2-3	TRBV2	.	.	CASSDFGRVKGEQYF	TGTGCCAGCAGTGATTTTGGGCGAGTAAAGGGAGAGCAGTATTTT
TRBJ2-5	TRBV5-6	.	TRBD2	CASSGKPGLAGQGETQYF	TGTGCCAGCAGCGGAAAACCGGGACTAGCGGGCCAGGGGGAGACCCAGTACTTC
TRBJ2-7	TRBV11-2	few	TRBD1	CASSLNPGQGGEQYF	TGTGCCAGCAGTCTAAATCCGGGACAGGGCGGCGAGCAGTACTTC
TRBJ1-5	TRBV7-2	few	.	CASSLQANQPQHF	TGTGCCAGCAGCTTACAGGCCAATCAGCCCCAGCATTTT
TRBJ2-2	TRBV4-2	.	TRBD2	CASSQEGSTSGRARRTGELFF	TGTGCCAGCAGCCAAGAGGGATCAACTAGCGGGAGGGCCCGGCGTACCGGGGAGCTGTTTTTT
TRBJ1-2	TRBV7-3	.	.	CASSLKAGENYGYTF	TGTGCCAGCAGCTTAAAGGCAGGGGAGAACTATGGCTACACCTTC
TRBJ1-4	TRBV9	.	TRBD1	CASSLRQGPEKLFF	TGTGCCAGCAGCTTACGACAGGGTCCTGAAAAACTGTTTTTT
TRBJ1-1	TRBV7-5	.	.	CVRSLAAHNKYTEAFF	TGTGTCAGAAGCTTAGCCGCACATAATAAATACACTGAAGCTTTCTTT
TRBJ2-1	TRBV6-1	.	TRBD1	CASSEGTGGYNEQFF	TGTGCCAGCAGTGAAGGGACAGGGGGCTACAATGAGCAGTTCTTC
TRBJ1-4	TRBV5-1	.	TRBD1	CASSLAGTGGEKLFF	TGCGCCAGCAGCTTGGCCGGGACAGGGGGTGAAAAACTGTTTTTT
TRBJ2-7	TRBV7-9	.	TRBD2	CASSLDGGGLTHYEQYF	TGTGCCAGCAGCTTAGACGGGGGGGGGCTTACGCACTACGAGCAGTACTTC
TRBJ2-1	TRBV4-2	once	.	CASRGWMSSYNEQFF	TGTGCCAGCCGAGGGTGGATGAGCTCCTACAATGAGCAGTTCTTC
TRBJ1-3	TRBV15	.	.	CATSRDSAAGNTIYF	TGTGCCACCAGCAGAGATTCGGCAGCTGGAAACACCATATATTTT
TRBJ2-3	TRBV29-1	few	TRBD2	CSVDPSGFTDTQYF	TGCAGCGTTGATCCTAGCGGGTTCACAGATACGCAGTATTTT
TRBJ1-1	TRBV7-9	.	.	CASSYTRTGAEGF	TGTGCCAGCAGCTACACCCGGACTGGCGCCGAGGGCTTT
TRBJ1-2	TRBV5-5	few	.	CASSPNREPDYGYTF	TGTGCCAGCAGCCCGAACAGGGAGCCCGACTATGGCTACACCTTC
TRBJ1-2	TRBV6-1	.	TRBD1	CASSSPRGLDYGYTF	TGTGCCAGCAGTTCACCCAGGGGGCTGGACTATGGCTACACCTTC
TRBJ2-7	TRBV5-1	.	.	CASSLGGEIYEQYF	TGCGCCAGCAGCTTGGGAGGGGAAATCTACGAGCAGTACTTC
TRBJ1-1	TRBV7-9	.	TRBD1	CASSRGQQNTEAFF	TGTGCCAGCAGCCGGGGACAGCAGAACACTGAAGCTTTCTTT
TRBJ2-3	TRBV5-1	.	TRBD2	CASSRTSGRLDTQYF	TGCGCCAGCAGTCGGACTAGCGGCCGCCTAGATACGCAGTATTTT
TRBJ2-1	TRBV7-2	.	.	CASSLNGDSYEQFF	TGTGCCAGCAGCTTAAACGGGGATTCATATGAGCAGTTCTTC
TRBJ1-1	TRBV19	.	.	CASSVQGNTEAFF	TGTGCCAGTAGTGTGCAGGGGAACACTGAAGCTTTCTTT
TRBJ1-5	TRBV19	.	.	CASSIWGSSAGNQPQHF	TGTGCCAGTAGTATTTGGGGGTCCTCTGCTGGGAATCAGCCCCAGCATTTT
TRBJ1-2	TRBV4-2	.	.	CASRGAGNYGYTF	TGTGCCAGCAGGGGGGCAGGGAACTATGGCTACACCTTC
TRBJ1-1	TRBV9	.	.	CASSAGQRGSEAFF	TGTGCCAGCAGCGCCGGGCAAAGGGGTTCTGAAGCTTTCTTT
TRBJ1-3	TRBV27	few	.	CASRPRSSGNTIYF	TGTGCCAGCAGACCCAGAAGCTCTGGAAACACCATATATTTT
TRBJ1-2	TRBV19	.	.	CASIGRGGYTF	TGTGCCAGTATCGGGCGAGGTGGCTACACCTTC